Each of the 17 T cell receptor beta chains below was sequenced from the same sample in a study of blood T cell repertoires in COVID-19. Generated by immunoSEQ multiplex PCR, the TCRdb table keeps only in-frame clones and is missing some. The data hold about 300,000 clones, with under 90% observed a single time. Specimen: PBMCs or T cells enriched from blood (not recorded which). These receptor sequences come from a man aged 25 to 40 who had recovered from COVID-19.

This chain connects TRBV12-3 or TRBV12-4 to TRBJ1-2; D is unresolved. Deletions cut 3 bases from V and 2 bases from J, with 7 bases between. CDR3 length equals 13 residues. The CDR3 DNA reads as TGTGCCAGCAGTTTTAACAAAAACTATGGCTACACCTTC. Translated, it gives CASSFNKNYGYTF.

J is TRBJ1-2 and V is TRBV7-2; 8 bases align to TRBD1. CDR3 size: 12 residues. The germline V gene has CDR1 SGHTA and CDR2 FQGNSA. V was pared by 5 bases and J by 7 bases, with 3 bases of the junction left unmatched. This CDR3 is CASSPDRVGYTF. In DNA form, the CDR3 reads TGTGCCAGCAGCCCGGACAGGGTTGGCTACACCTTC.

CDR3 DNA: TGTGCCAGCAGCCAAGGGACCTCAGGGGGAACTAATGAAAAACTGTTTTTT. Its protein is CASSQGTSGGTNEKLFF. This rearrangement joins TRBV3-1 (or the pseudogene TRBV3-2) to TRBJ1-4; 7 nucleotides match TRBD1. The CDR3 has 17 amino acids. The V and J ends lost 1 base and 1 base, in that order; junction bases with no gene match: 6. CDR1 is LGHDT and CDR2 is YNNKEL in the germline V gene (reference sequence).

This clone was seen just once. V is TRBV19 and J is TRBJ2-1; 13 bases line up with TRBD2. V lost 7 bases, J lost 7 bases, and 13 bases stayed unmatched. This CDR3 is built from 17 residues. CDR1 LNHDA and CDR2 SQIVND come from the germline V gene (reference sequence). Written as DNA, the CDR3 is TGTGCCAGTACCCCCTCCCTACTAGCGGGAGGGAGGAATGAGCAGTTCTTC. Its protein is CASTPSLLAGGRNEQFF. The full variable domain, completed using reference TRBV19 and TRBJ2-1, is DGGITQSPKYLFRKEGQNVTLSCEQNLNHDAMYWYRQDPGQGLRLIYYSQIVNDFQKGDIAEGYSVSREKKESFPLTVTSAQKNPTAFYLCASTPSLLAGGRNEQFFGPGTRLTVL.

In regard to this clone: The identical CDR3 is also encoded by other nucleotide sequences in the sample. The chain has TRBV4-1 and TRBJ1-5, with TRBD1 as a possible D gene (5 bases). CDR1 and CDR2 (germline): MGHRA, YSYEKL. Deletions cut 6 bases from V and 5 bases from J, with 11 bases between. The CDR3 contains 13 residues. CDR3 nucleotide sequence: TGCGCCAGCAGTCTTGGAGGGGATCAGCCCCAGCATTTT. Residues: CASSLGGDQPQHF.

The chain joins TRBV5-6 to TRBJ1-1; a weak D match, TRBD1 (5 bases). V lost 0 bases to trimming and J lost 4 bases, with 7 bases between them. The CDR3 extends over 13 amino acids. CDR1 and CDR2 from the germline V gene are SGHDT and YYEEEE. The CDR3 DNA sequence: TGTGCCAGCAGCTTGGGTGGGGCCACTGAAGCTTTCTTT. Translating it yields CASSLGGATEAFF.

The CDR3 loop is CASSQTYSTTEAFF. Here the CDR3 DNA reads TGTGCCAGCAGCCAGACCTATTCGACAACTGAAGCTTTCTTT. This chain links TRBV3-1 (or the pseudogene TRBV3-2) with TRBJ1-1; D gene ambiguous. V lost 3 bases and J lost 5, with 13 bases in between. CDR1 and CDR2 from the germline V gene are LGHDT and YNNKEL (reference sequence). The CDR3 is 14 amino acids.

The chain is built from TRBV3-1 (or the pseudogene TRBV3-2) and TRBJ2-7; D is perhaps TRBD2 (5 bases). The V end was cut by 1 base, the J end by 2 bases, with 9 bases between. Per the germline V gene, CDR1 is LGHDT and CDR2 is YNNKEL (reference sequence). The CDR3 consists of 14 residues. CDR3 amino acids: CASSQAREPYEQYF. The CDR3 bases are TGTGCCAGCAGCCAAGCCCGGGAACCCTACGAGCAGTACTTC.

The chain has TRBV15 and TRBJ2-1; TRBD2 matches at 9 bases. Germline values: CDR1 LNHNV, CDR2 YYDKDF (reference sequence). The CDR3 consists of 18 residues. The junction had 10 bases not matched to a gene; V was cut back by 2 bases and J by 2 bases. DNA of the CDR3: TGTGCCACCAGCAGACCGTTTGGCGGGGGGGCCCCCTACAATGAGCAGTTCTTC. Translated, it gives CATSRPFGGGAPYNEQFF.

CDR3 region: CASSVAGSETQYF. CDR3 nucleotides: TGTGCCAGCAGCGTAGCAGGGTCGGAGACCCAGTACTTC. V gene TRBV9 combines with J gene TRBJ2-5; TRBD1 is a possible D gene (5 bases). Germline V CDR1 and CDR2: SGDLS, YYNGEE. The CDR3 length is 13 residues. V was shortened by 0 bases and J by 5 bases, with 8 bases between the two germline ends.

The J gene is TRBJ2-3, the V gene TRBV19; maybe TRBD1 (6 bases). Per the germline V gene, CDR1 is LNHDA and CDR2 is SQIVND (reference sequence). The V and J ends lost 4 bases and 2 bases respectively, with 13 bases between them. CDR3 length: 15 residues. For the CDR3, the DNA is TGTGCCAGTAGTAAAACAGGGATCCCCACAGATACGCAGTATTTT. Amino acids: CASSKTGIPTDTQYF.

The genes are TRBV27 and TRBJ2-5; 9 bases are a match to TRBD1. The V segment lost 4 bases and the J segment 5 bases; nucleotides outside the gene matches: 14. The CDR3 is 17 residues long. CDR1 and CDR2 (germline): MNHEY, SMNVEV (reference sequence). The CDR3 DNA reads TGTGCCAGCAGTTCCGCTCCTCTTACAGGGGGCAGGGAGACCCAGTACTTC. Its translation: CASSSAPLTGGRETQYF.

The chain combines TRBV19 with TRBJ1-4; 8 bases are a match to TRBD1. V dropped 5 bases and J dropped 5; count of bases not matched to a gene: 7. Germline V CDR1 and CDR2: LNHDA, SQIVND (reference sequence). The CDR3 totals 15 residues. CDR3 DNA sequence: TGTGCCAGTAGTTGGTGGGACAGGCGAAATGAAAAACTGTTTTTT. Amino acids: CASSWWDRRNEKLFF.

J is TRBJ2-7 and V is TRBV28, with unresolved D. The V gene's germline CDR1 is MDHEN and CDR2 SYDVKM. This CDR3 spans 13 amino acids. With 8 bases removed from V and 6 bases from J, the gap between germline ends came to 17 bases. Here the CDR3 reads CASQVAGVAEQYF. The CDR3 nucleotides are TGTGCCAGCCAGGTCGCAGGCGTTGCCGAGCAGTACTTC.

This clone occurred once. The rearrangement uses TRBV10-3 and TRBJ1-6, with 10 nucleotides matching TRBD1. The germline V gene encodes CDR1 ENHRY and CDR2 SYGVKD. This CDR3 region has 17 residues. The V gene end was trimmed by 0 bases and the J gene end by 9 bases; junction bases not matched to a gene: 8. CDR3 residues: CAISESYRQGAVSPLHF. CDR3 sequence (DNA): TGTGCCATCAGTGAGTCCTATAGACAGGGGGCTGTTTCACCCCTCCACTTT.

This chain connects TRBV5-1 to TRBJ1-6, with D unresolved. V shed 1 base and J shed 0 bases, with 8 bases lying between them. The V gene's germline CDR1 is SGHRS and CDR2 YFSETQ. The CDR3 totals 16 residues. CDR3 sequence: CASSLSGSSYNSPLHF. CDR3 bases: TGCGCCAGCAGCTTGAGCGGGAGCTCCTATAATTCACCCCTCCACTTT.

The J gene is TRBJ2-3, the V gene TRBV4-1; TRBD2 aligns across 8 bases. This CDR3 contains 16 residues. Germline CDR1 is MGHRA and CDR2 is YSYEKL. V was pared by 2 bases and J by 4 bases, with 8 bases of the junction left unmatched. CDR3 coding DNA: TGCGCCAGCAGCCAAACGTCGGGGGGGCCGTCAGATACGCAGTATTTT. Its protein product is CASSQTSGGPSDTQYF.